This T cell receptor beta chain is from a study of T cells in Graves' hyperthyroidism and ophthalmopathy (dated by TCRdb to 2018 to 2020). About the study as a whole: Peripheral blood samples were taken at the time of initial diagnosis, prior to any treatment. To identify distinguishing TCR V-J signatures, a discovery cohort of around 100 patients was used, comprising 43 with Graves' ophthalmopathy and around 60 with stable Graves' hyperthyroidism. An independent validation cohort of some 18 hyperthyroidism patients and approximately 16 patients who later progressed to ophthalmopathy tested prospective prediction of ophthalmopathy. The 100 discovery patients were randomly split 7:3 into training and test sets. Thyroid tissue and blood T-cell repertoires from six Graves' hyperthyroidism patients were also compared in the study. After blood sampling, hyperthyroidism patients were treated with methimazole at a starting dose of 30 mg daily, and ophthalmopathy patients were treated with high-dose intravenous methylprednisolone. According to the paper, TCR Vbeta CDR3 sequencing was carried out on about 140 peripheral blood samples, which came from under 50 ophthalmopathy, approximately 72 hyperthyroidism and roughly 17 progressor patients.

This clonotype was seen at least ten times. Its cognate antigen has yet to be identified. Per-base qualities were not stored, and no clone one base away is much larger. The TCR beta CDR3 regions were amplified from RNA transcripts. The first round of RT-PCR for the TCR CDR3 was performed with the HTBI primer set and the Qiagen OneStep RT-PCR kit. Libraries were constructed in a second round of multiplex PCR, after which size selection and purification were carried out. The libraries were sequenced on an Illumina HiSeq2000 using paired-end 100 bp reads. In the paper's pipeline: SOAPnuke was used to process the raw data, removing reads that contained adapters or uncalled bases, had a mean Phred below 15, or lacked an exact match to the constant primer or identifier. High-quality paired reads were merged with COPE v1.2.5, and unique nucleotide sequences were defined as clonotypes. Clonotypes were aligned to IMGT TRBV, TRBD and TRBJ reference segments using MiTCR v1.1. Only V-J combinations with frequency above 0.0001, covering 99.2% of repertoires, were analysed. A TCS score was defined as the ratio of F50 (clonal expansion) to E x V (chaos), with BLOSUM62-based TCRdist applied between CDR3 peptides within each V-J. Welch's t-statistics and random forest reduced roughly 540 V-J features to 13, which were used in a naive Bayes classifier (R e1071). In-frame beta chains were kept once TCRdb had trimmed the public reads at Q25 with fastp and called clones with MiXCR. Rows are combined by CDR3 protein, so each entry shows the most common genes and DNA. The V and J calls were determined by TCRdb, not by the authors. This sample lists fewer than 600,000 distinct CDR3 sequences; around 15% were detected once. The top ten clones comprise less than 20% of the sample.

Stable Graves' hyperthyroidism was defined as no progression to ophthalmopathy during 18 months of follow-up. Hyperthyroidism patients were newly diagnosed, had a disease duration of under 2 months, and were aged 18 to 65 years. Exclusion was applied to patients with uncontrolled infections, other autoimmune diseases, pregnancy or lactation. Diagnoses were based on clinical symptoms, serum thyroxine and TRAb, thyroid ultrasound and orbital computed tomography. Ficoll-Paque density gradient centrifugation was used to isolate PBMCs from under 11 ml of fresh peripheral blood. Trizol reagent was used to extract total RNA, and RNA quality was then checked on an Agilent 2100 Bioanalyzer. CDR1 and CDR2, looked up from the germline V gene, are SGHRS and YFSETQ. The CDR3 spans 13 residues, from the cysteine through the phenylalanine. The entry retains the CDR3 DNA only, 39 bases that are in frame from base 1. Trimming at the junction amounts to 0 bases on V and 10 bases on J, and the germline ends lie 11 bases apart.

The full study reports these points: A 13 V-J signature model separated ophthalmopathy from stable hyperthyroidism, with roughly 88% sensitivity and approximately 81% specificity in cross-validation and 80%/75% in testing. Most expanded thyroid clonotypes (frequency above 0.001) were also detected in blood, a finding suggesting that blood repertoires may reflect thyroid immune responses. During validation, the model predicted progression to ophthalmopathy a median of roughly 7.1 months ahead of onset, with around 71% sensitivity and 72% to 80% specificity. Sample size was not statistically predetermined, and investigators were not blinded to group allocation.

The source of this sequence is a woman between 18 and 29 years old with Graves' hyperthyroidism. What was sequenced was blood. The chain uses TRBV5-1 and TRBJ2-1; perhaps TRBD1 is the D gene, with 6 bases matching. The DNA is as follows: TGCGCCAGCAGCTTGGACAGGGCCGGAGAGCAGTTCTTC. Its product reads: CASSLDRAGEQFF.